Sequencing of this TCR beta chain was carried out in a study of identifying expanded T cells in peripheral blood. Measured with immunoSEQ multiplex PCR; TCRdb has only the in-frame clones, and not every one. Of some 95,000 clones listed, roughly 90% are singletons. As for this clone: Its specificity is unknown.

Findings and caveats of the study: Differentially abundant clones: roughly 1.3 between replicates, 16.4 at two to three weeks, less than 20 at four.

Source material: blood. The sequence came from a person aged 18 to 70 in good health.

CDR3 in DNA: TGTGCCAGCAGCGTAAGGGTCGGGGTTGGAAACACCATATATTTT. Translating it yields CASSVRVGVGNTIYF. The V call is TRBV9, the J call TRBJ1-3, with unresolved D. This CDR3 contains 15 residues. CDR1 and CDR2 (germline): SGDLS, YYNGEE. Trimming stripped 1 base from V and 3 bases from J, with 11 bases between.